The 21 T cell receptor beta chains below come from one sample, sequenced in a study of PD-1 blockade in classical Hodgkin lymphoma. The assay was immunoSEQ multiplex PCR, and TCRdb's table has in-frame clones only and misses some. Of tens of thousands of clones listed, approximately 87% are singletons. After autologous stem cell transplantation all patients relapsed, and prior brentuximab vedotin exposure differed between cohorts. Sequences were derived from peripheral blood mononuclear cells (PBMCs), sampled before the second cycle of nivolumab. Receptors originate from a human donor with classical Hodgkin lymphoma.

The J gene is TRBJ1-1, the V gene TRBV6-5; tentatively, D is TRBD1 (5 bases). The germline V and J ends were trimmed by 2 bases and 6 bases, with 13 bases remaining between them. The germline gives CDR1 MNHEY, CDR2 SVGAGI. The CDR3 totals 14 residues. CDR3 DNA sequence: TGTGCCAGCAGTTACCAAGGGAGAGGGGCTGAAGCTTTCTTT. Translation: CASSYQGRGAEAFF.

The chain uses TRBV18 and TRBJ2-2; 7 nucleotides line up with TRBD2. J was trimmed by 4 bases and V by 3 bases; bases with no gene match: 8. Germline V gene sequence: CDR1 KGHSH, CDR2 LQKENI. The CDR3 has 16 residues. The CDR3 sequence: CASSPRGRPSTGELFF. CDR3 sequence (DNA): TGTGCCAGCTCACCGCGCGGGAGACCGAGCACCGGGGAGCTGTTTTTT.

This chain uses TRBV19 with TRBJ1-3; tentative D call: TRBD1 (6 bases). The CDR3 is 16 residues long. V lost 2 bases and J lost 0, with 11 bases in between. Germline CDR1 is LNHDA and CDR2 is SQIVND (reference sequence). This chain's CDR3 is CASSISRTASGNTIYF. The CDR3 DNA follows: TGTGCCAGTAGTATAAGCAGGACAGCCTCTGGAAACACCATATATTTT.

The V call is TRBV5-4, the J call TRBJ1-3; D remains unclear. The germline V gene encodes CDR1 SGHNT and CDR2 YYREEE (reference sequence). This CDR3 region has 16 residues. The germline V and J ends were trimmed by 6 bases and 4 bases, with 20 bases remaining between them. CDR3 sequence reads: CASTILIGPVGNTIYF. CDR3 bases: TGTGCCAGCACCATTCTTATTGGACCGGTGGGAAACACCATATATTTT. The variable domain in full, with the rest retrieved from reference TRBV5-4 and TRBJ1-3, is ETGVTQSPTHLIKTRGQQVTLRCSSQSGHNTVSWYQQALGQGPQFIFQYYREEENGRGNFPPRFSGLQFPNYSSELNVNALELDDSALYLCASTILIGPVGNTIYFGEGSWLTVV.

V is TRBV10-1 and J is TRBJ2-3, with TRBD2 identical over 8 bases. The germline gives CDR1 WNHNN, CDR2 SYGVQD (reference sequence). V shed 5 bases, J shed 6 bases, and the junction held 13 bases outside the gene matches. The CDR3 is made up of 16 amino acids. The CDR3 protein is CASSRSAGARSDTQYF. For the CDR3, the DNA is TGCGCCAGCAGTCGCTCAGCGGGGGCCCGCTCCGATACGCAGTATTTT.

The chain links TRBV11-3 to TRBJ2-3, with TRBD1 identical over 8 bases. After removal of 4 bases from V and 0 bases from J, the junction contained 6 bases not matched to a gene. This CDR3 region has 16 residues. The germline V gene has CDR1 SGHNT and CDR2 YENEEA. This chain's CDR3 is CASSSYRDRSTDTQYF. For the CDR3, the DNA is TGTGCCAGCAGCTCTTACCGGGACAGGAGCACAGATACGCAGTATTTT.

The rearrangement uses TRBV13 and TRBJ1-2; weak D call: TRBD1 (5 bases). CDR3 length equals 15 residues. The V gene's germline CDR1 is PRHDT and CDR2 FYEKMQ (reference sequence). V shed 3 bases and J shed 6 bases, with 17 bases lying between them. The CDR3 nucleotides read TGTGCCAGCAGCTTTGCCCGGGACGGCCGCAATGGCTACACCTTC. Translation gives CASSFARDGRNGYTF.

The chain has TRBV7-2 and TRBJ2-6, with D unclear. CDR1 and CDR2 (germline): SGHTA, FQGNSA. Deletions cut 5 bases from V and 7 bases from J, with 15 bases between. The CDR3 runs 15 residues. The CDR3 loop reads CASSRRARGANVLTF. CDR3 in DNA: TGTGCCAGCAGCCGCCGGGCCCGAGGTGCCAACGTCCTGACTTTC.

V and J are TRBV4-2 and TRBJ1-6; D is undetermined. The germline V gene encodes CDR1 LGHNA and CDR2 YNFKEQ. The CDR3 loop spans 15 amino acids. V was shortened by 4 bases and J by 8 bases, with 15 bases between the two germline ends. The DNA of the CDR3 is TGTGCCAGCAGCCCGCACACGGAAAGCGATTCACCCCTCCACTTT. Protein sequence: CASSPHTESDSPLHF.

The chain links TRBV2 to TRBJ1-6, with TRBD1 matching over 9 bases. The CDR3 covers 13 residues. Germline V gene sequence: CDR1 SNHLY, CDR2 FYNNEI. V shed 4 bases, J shed 14 bases, and the junction held 6 bases outside the gene matches. CDR3 loop: CASSGDREFTLHF. In DNA form, the CDR3 reads TGTGCCAGCAGTGGGGACAGGGAGTTCACCCTCCACTTT.

The V call is TRBV7-3, the J call TRBJ2-7; the D gene is possibly TRBD2 (6 bases). The CDR3 consists of 13 residues. The V and J ends lost 5 bases and 5 bases respectively, with 13 bases between them. In germline, CDR1 is SGHTA, CDR2 FQGTGA. The CDR3 DNA follows: TGTGCCAGCAGCCCATTGACGGGGGACGAGCAGTACTTC. It translates to CASSPLTGDEQYF.

The rearrangement uses TRBV2 and TRBJ1-1; D unresolved. The CDR3 length is 13 residues. V lost 1 base to trimming and J lost 1 base, with 4 bases between them. Germline V gene lookup returns CDR1 SNHLY and CDR2 FYNNEI. For the CDR3, the DNA is TGTGCCAGCAGTGAAGAACAGAACACTGAAGCTTTCTTT. Encoded protein: CASSEEQNTEAFF. The full variable domain, its missing parts supplied by reference TRBV2 and TRBJ1-1, is EPEVTQTPSHQVTQMGQEVILRCVPISNHLYFYWYRQILGQKVEFLVSFYNNEISEKSEIFDDQFSVERPDGSNFTLKIRSTKLEDSAMYFCASSEEQNTEAFFGQGTRLTVV.

The chain links TRBV28 to TRBJ1-4; D is perhaps TRBD1 (6 bases). The CDR3 covers 14 residues. The germline V gene encodes CDR1 MDHEN and CDR2 SYDVKM. Trimming took off 6 bases at V and 4 bases at J, with 12 bases between the two ends. The CDR3 loop reads CASRSDRNNEKLFF. The CDR3 bases are TGTGCCAGCAGATCGGACAGAAATAATGAAAAACTGTTTTTT.

The chain links TRBV9 to TRBJ2-3; 8 bases fit TRBD1. Germline V gene sequence: CDR1 SGDLS, CDR2 YYNGEE. Trimming at V came to 0 bases and at J to 0 bases, leaving 12 bases not matched to a gene. This CDR3 is 19 amino acids long. CDR3 sequence (DNA): TGTGCCAGCAGCGTAGGTGCAGGGGGCGACCTTTTTAGCACAGATACGCAGTATTTT. Translating it yields CASSVGAGGDLFSTDTQYF.

This clone was seen more than once but under ten times. This chain connects TRBV6-6 to TRBJ2-3; the D gene is possibly TRBD2 (5 bases). The length of the CDR3 is 13 residues. V was shortened by 11 bases and J by 0 bases, with 12 bases between the two germline ends. Germline CDR1 reads MNHNY; CDR2 reads SVGAGI (reference sequence). In DNA, the CDR3 is TGTGCCGGAGGACGTCTAAGCACAGATACGCAGTATTTT. Amino acid sequence: CAGGRLSTDTQYF.

The chain has TRBV15 and TRBJ1-2, with D tentatively TRBD1 (5 bases). Per the germline V gene, CDR1 is LNHNV and CDR2 is YYDKDF (reference sequence). There are 16 residues in the CDR3. Trimming cost V 0 bases and J 7 bases, with 18 bases left between them. This chain's CDR3 is CATSRDGAGPWGGYTF. CDR3 sequence (DNA): TGTGCCACCAGCAGAGATGGGGCAGGTCCTTGGGGTGGCTACACCTTC.

The rearrangement links TRBV7-8 to TRBJ2-5, with D possibly TRBD2 on 5 matching bases. The CDR3 totals 15 residues. Germline V gives CDR1 SGHVS, CDR2 FQNEAQ. Trimming cost V 2 bases and J 5 bases, with 15 bases left between them. CDR3 sequence (DNA): TGTGCCAGCAGCTTATCAGACCCCCGAGGGGAGACCCAGTACTTC. This codes for CASSLSDPRGETQYF.

V usage is TRBV28 and J usage is TRBJ2-7; D is unclear. V was shortened by 2 bases and J by 4 bases, with 6 bases between the two germline ends. The CDR3 has 12 amino acids. Germline CDR1 and CDR2: MDHEN and SYDVKM. DNA of the CDR3: TGTGCCAGCAGTTTAAGCCGGTACGAGCAGTACTTC. Translated: CASSLSRYEQYF.

The genes are TRBV7-9 and TRBJ1-5; D is unresolved. CDR3 length: 13 residues. V gave up 1 base and J gave up 1 base, with 2 bases separating them. Per the germline V gene, CDR1 is SEHNR and CDR2 is FQNEAQ (reference sequence). The CDR3 region has the DNA TGTGCCAGCAGCTTAGACAGCAATCAGCCCCAGCATTTT. This translates into CASSLDSNQPQHF.

As DNA, the CDR3 is TGCGCCAGCAGCCAGAGGGGTCAGGGAACTAACTATGGCTACACCTTC. As protein: CASSQRGQGTNYGYTF. The chain uses TRBV4-1 and TRBJ1-2; a possible D gene is TRBD1 (5 bases). Germline CDR1 reads MGHRA; CDR2 reads YSYEKL. The CDR3 covers 16 residues. Between the trimmed V and J ends, which lost 3 bases and 0 bases, there was a span of 14 bases.

The chain uses TRBV7-2 and TRBJ2-7, with TRBD2 identical over 7 bases. V shed 5 bases, J shed 0 bases, and the junction held 7 bases outside the gene matches. This CDR3 is 15 amino acids long. Looked up from germline, CDR1 is SGHTA and CDR2 is FQGNSA. The CDR3 region has the DNA TGTGCCAGCAGCAGAATGAGCGGGGCCTCCTACGAGCAGTACGTC. The encoded protein is CASSRMSGASYEQYV.